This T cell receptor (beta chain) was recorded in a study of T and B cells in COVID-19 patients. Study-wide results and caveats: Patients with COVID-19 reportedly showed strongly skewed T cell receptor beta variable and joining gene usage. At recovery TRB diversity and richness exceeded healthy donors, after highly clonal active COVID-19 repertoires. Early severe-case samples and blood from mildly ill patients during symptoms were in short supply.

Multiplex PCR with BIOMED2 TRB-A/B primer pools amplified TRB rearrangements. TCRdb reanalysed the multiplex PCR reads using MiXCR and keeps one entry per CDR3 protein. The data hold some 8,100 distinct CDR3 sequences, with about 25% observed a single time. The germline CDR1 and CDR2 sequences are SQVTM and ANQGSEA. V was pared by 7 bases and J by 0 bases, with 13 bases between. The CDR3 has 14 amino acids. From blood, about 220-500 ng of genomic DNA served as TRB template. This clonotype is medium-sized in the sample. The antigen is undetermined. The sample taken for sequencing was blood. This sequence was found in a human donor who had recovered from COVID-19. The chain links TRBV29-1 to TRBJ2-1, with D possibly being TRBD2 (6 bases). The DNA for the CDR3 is TGCAGCGACCTAGAGGAGGGCTCCTACAATGAGCAGTTCTTC. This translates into CSDLEEGSYNEQFF.